The 20 T cell receptor beta chains presented below share a single source sample, sequenced in a study of control samples from healthy donors and cancer patients (dated by TCRdb to the early 2020s). Library method: the immunoSEQ multiplex PCR assay. TCRdb holds this immuneACCESS table with in-frame rearrangements only. Some clones are missing; in checked studies, unresolved V genes explain under half, and the rest has no known cause. The sample profile shows 120,000 or so clones; about 89% of them were found once. In total, the top ten clones hold about 7.2% of the sample. Sequencing was done on a sample of blood. The receptors shown here come from a woman aged 18-29 years in good health.

This chain connects TRBV27 to TRBJ1-2; TRBD1 is a possible D gene (5 bases). This CDR3 contains 15 residues. The V gene's germline CDR1 is MNHEY and CDR2 SMNVEV (reference sequence). V was clipped by 0 bases and J by 5 bases, with 13 bases between them. CDR3 DNA: TGTGCCAGCAGTTTATCGGTCAGGGCCCTTTATGGCTACACCTTC. Translated, it gives CASSLSVRALYGYTF.

V gene TRBV28 combines with J gene TRBJ1-6; D not certain. CDR3 length: 15 residues. CDR1 MDHEN and CDR2 SYDVKM come from the germline V gene. Trimming took off 6 bases at V and 5 bases at J, with 14 bases between the two ends. The CDR3 region is CASSSWQKDNSPLHF. The CDR3 DNA sequence: TGTGCCAGCAGCAGTTGGCAGAAGGATAATTCACCCCTCCACTTT.

The chain employs TRBV19 and TRBJ2-3; D call uncertain. Between the trimmed V and J ends, which lost 3 bases and 4 bases, there was a span of 11 bases. Germline V lookup: CDR1 LNHDA, CDR2 SQIVND (reference sequence). This CDR3 comprises 14 residues. CDR3 in amino acids: CASSIKKPADTQYF. In nucleotides, the CDR3 is TGTGCCAGTAGTATTAAAAAACCGGCAGATACGCAGTATTTT.

The chain uses TRBV15 and TRBJ1-6; D is unresolved. V dropped 0 bases and J dropped 7 bases, with 7 bases sitting between them. Germline CDR1 and CDR2: LNHNV and YYDKDF (reference sequence). The CDR3 is made up of 14 amino acids. CDR3 loop: CATSRDSSNSPLHF. The CDR3 DNA is TGTGCCACCAGCAGAGATTCCAGCAATTCACCCCTCCACTTT.

The chain is built from TRBV24-1 and TRBJ2-2, with 8 bases matching TRBD2. There are 16 residues in the CDR3. Germline-derived CDR1 and CDR2 are KGHDR and SFDVKD. V was clipped by 3 bases and J by 6 bases; unmatched bases: 8. The CDR3 loop is CATSDPGLASAGELFF. Here the CDR3 DNA reads TGTGCCACCAGTGATCCAGGACTAGCTTCGGCCGGGGAGCTGTTTTTT.

The V gene is TRBV24-1, the J gene TRBJ2-3, with D tentatively TRBD2 (5 bases). Germline V lookup: CDR1 KGHDR, CDR2 SFDVKD. This CDR3 spans 14 amino acids. With 2 bases removed from V and 4 bases from J, the gap between germline ends came to 9 bases. The CDR3 sequence: CATSDSSGSDTQYF. CDR3 DNA sequence: TGTGCCACCAGTGATTCCTCGGGGTCAGATACGCAGTATTTT.

V is TRBV10-1 and J is TRBJ1-4; the match to TRBD1 covers 9 bases. The CDR3 has 16 amino acids. CDR1 is WNHNN, CDR2 SYGVQD, per germline (reference sequence). V was clipped by 11 bases and J by 3 bases; unmatched bases: 13. The CDR3 coding sequence is TGCGCCGGACGCGACGGGACAGGGATAGCTAATGAAAAACTGTTTTTT. Amino acids: CAGRDGTGIANEKLFF.

This chain connects TRBV14 to TRBJ1-1; D unresolved. Germline-derived CDR1 and CDR2 are SGHDN and FVKESK. V was pared by 1 base and J by 6 bases, with 12 bases between. The CDR3 totals 14 residues. The DNA of the CDR3 is TGTGCCAGCAGCCAAGGGGAGTTTAGCGCTGAAGCTTTCTTT. Its translation: CASSQGEFSAEAFF.

The chain recombines TRBV2 with TRBJ2-5, with a possible D match to TRBD1 (6 bases). Trimming left V 8 bases short and J 2 bases short, with 18 bases between. Germline V lookup: CDR1 SNHLY, CDR2 FYNNEI. The CDR3 extends over 15 amino acids. The CDR3 loop reads CASRSGQRTQETQYF. Here the CDR3 DNA reads TGTGCCAGCCGGAGCGGACAGCGGACACAAGAGACCCAGTACTTC.

The rearrangement links TRBV28 to TRBJ2-5, with 9 bases fitting TRBD2. V gave up 3 bases and J gave up 5 bases; unmatched junction bases: 7. The CDR3 contains 15 residues. Germline values: CDR1 MDHEN, CDR2 SYDVKM. CDR3 coding DNA: TGTGCCAGCAGTTTGGAAACTAGCGGGTTGGAGACCCAGTACTTC. Amino acids: CASSLETSGLETQYF.

The chain recombines TRBV29-1 with TRBJ2-3; D call uncertain. The germline V gene has CDR1 SQVTM and CDR2 ANQGSEA. V lost 0 bases to trimming and J lost 8 bases, with 12 bases between them. CDR3 length: 13 residues. DNA of the CDR3: TGCAGCGTTGAAGAACCCGCCGTTGGTACGCAGTATTTT. Translating gives CSVEEPAVGTQYF.

The rearrangement uses TRBV6-2 or TRBV6-3 and TRBJ2-1, with D tentatively TRBD2 (5 bases). From germline, CDR1 is MNHEY and CDR2 SVGEGT. This CDR3 is 16 amino acids long. V lost 2 bases and J 6 bases, leaving 17 bases between the germline ends. CDR3 nucleotides: TGTGCCAGCAGTTACCCCCTTACGGGGATTGGCAATGAGCAGTTCTTC. Amino acids: CASSYPLTGIGNEQFF.

The chain has TRBV6-6 and TRBJ2-2; perhaps TRBD1 as D (6 bases). V lost 4 bases and J lost 5, with 17 bases in between. The CDR3 covers 16 residues. Germline CDR1 MNHNY, CDR2 SVGAGI (reference sequence). CDR3 sequence: CASSSLTGTLTGELFF. CDR3 DNA: TGTGCCAGCAGTTCCTTGACCGGGACACTAACCGGGGAGCTGTTTTTT.

The chain uses TRBV10-3 and TRBJ2-7; 7 bases agree with TRBD2. Germline CDR1 is ENHRY and CDR2 is SYGVKD. The CDR3 totals 14 residues. V shed 11 bases and J 2 bases; nucleotides not matched to a gene: 12. In DNA form, the CDR3 reads TGTGCCTCCGCGCGGCGGGAGCCACCCTACGAGCAGTACTTC. Its translation: CASARREPPYEQYF.

J is TRBJ2-6 and V is TRBV3-1 (or the pseudogene TRBV3-2); 11 bases align to TRBD1. The V gene end was trimmed by 1 base and the J gene end by 0 bases; junction bases not matched to a gene: 11. The CDR3 extends over 21 amino acids. Germline V gives CDR1 LGHDT, CDR2 YNNKEL (reference sequence). The CDR3 loop is CASSQGAGQGAVFSGANVLTF. CDR3 nucleotides: TGTGCCAGCAGCCAAGGGGCCGGACAGGGGGCGGTTTTCTCTGGGGCCAACGTCCTGACTTTC.

The chain employs TRBV2 and TRBJ2-3, with a weak D call TRBD1 (6 bases). Deletions cut 4 bases from V and 0 bases from J, with 29 bases between. The CDR3 sequence is 21 residues long. Germline V gene sequence: CDR1 SNHLY, CDR2 FYNNEI. This CDR3 reads CASSAKRPGQIWVTSTDTQYF. The CDR3 nucleotides are TGTGCCAGCAGTGCGAAGCGACCTGGACAGATTTGGGTAACTAGCACAGATACGCAGTATTTT.

J is TRBJ1-2 and V is TRBV28; D is possibly TRBD1 (6 bases). Trimming took 3 bases from V and 4 from J, leaving 18 bases between them. The CDR3 is 16 amino acids. Germline CDR1 and CDR2: MDHEN and SYDVKM. Here the CDR3 reads CASSFGYKDSPYGYTF. CDR3 DNA: TGTGCCAGCAGTTTCGGTTACAAGGACAGTCCCTATGGCTACACCTTC.

The gene calls are TRBV5-1 and TRBJ2-6; D unresolved. The CDR3 consists of 15 residues. Between the trimmed V and J ends, which lost 0 bases and 2 bases, there was a span of 6 bases. Per the germline V gene, CDR1 is SGHRS and CDR2 is YFSETQ. The chain's CDR3 is CASSLAGAGANVLTF. The CDR3 DNA follows: TGCGCCAGCAGCTTGGCAGGTGCTGGGGCCAACGTCCTGACTTTC.

The chain combines TRBV7-6 with TRBJ1-2, with 12 bases aligning to TRBD1. V was pared by 1 base and J by 3 bases, with 6 bases of the junction left unmatched. CDR1 and CDR2 from the germline V gene are SGHVS and FNYEAQ. CDR3 length: 17 amino acids. CDR3 nucleotide sequence: TGTGCCAGCAGCTTAGTAGGGGACAGGGGGCTTGACTATGGCTACACCTTC. This codes for CASSLVGDRGLDYGYTF. Based on the CDR3 plus reference TRBV7-6 and TRBJ1-2, the full variable domain is GAGVSQSPRYKVTKRGQDVALRCDPISGHVSLYWYRQALGQGPEFLTYFNYEAQQDKSGLPNDRFSAERPEGSISTLTIQRTEQRDSAMYRCASSLVGDRGLDYGYTFGSGTRLTVV.

This sequence joins TRBV21-1 and TRBJ2-1; the D call of TRBD2 is as the table states it, not checked on the DNA. TRBV21-1 is an annotated pseudogene. The CDR3 length is 17 residues. CDR3 sequence: CASSKAAGAVTYNEQFF. The DNA for the CDR3 is TGTGCCAGCAGCAAAGCTGCGGGGGCAGTTACCTACAATGAGCAGTTCTTC.